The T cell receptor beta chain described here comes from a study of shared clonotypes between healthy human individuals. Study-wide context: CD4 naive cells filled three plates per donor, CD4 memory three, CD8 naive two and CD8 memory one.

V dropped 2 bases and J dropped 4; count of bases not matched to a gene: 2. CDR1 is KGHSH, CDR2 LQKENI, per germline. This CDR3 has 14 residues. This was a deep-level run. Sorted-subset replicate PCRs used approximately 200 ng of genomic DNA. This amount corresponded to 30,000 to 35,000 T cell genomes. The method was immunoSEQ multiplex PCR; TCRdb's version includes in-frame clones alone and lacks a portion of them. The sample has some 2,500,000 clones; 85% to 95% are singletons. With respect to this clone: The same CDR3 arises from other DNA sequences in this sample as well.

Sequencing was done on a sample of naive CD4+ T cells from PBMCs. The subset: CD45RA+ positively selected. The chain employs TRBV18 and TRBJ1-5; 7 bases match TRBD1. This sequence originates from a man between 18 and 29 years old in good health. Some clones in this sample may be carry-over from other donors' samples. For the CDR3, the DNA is TGTGCCAGCTCACCAGGACAGGCTAATCAGCCCCAGCATTTT. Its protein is CASSPGQANQPQHF.